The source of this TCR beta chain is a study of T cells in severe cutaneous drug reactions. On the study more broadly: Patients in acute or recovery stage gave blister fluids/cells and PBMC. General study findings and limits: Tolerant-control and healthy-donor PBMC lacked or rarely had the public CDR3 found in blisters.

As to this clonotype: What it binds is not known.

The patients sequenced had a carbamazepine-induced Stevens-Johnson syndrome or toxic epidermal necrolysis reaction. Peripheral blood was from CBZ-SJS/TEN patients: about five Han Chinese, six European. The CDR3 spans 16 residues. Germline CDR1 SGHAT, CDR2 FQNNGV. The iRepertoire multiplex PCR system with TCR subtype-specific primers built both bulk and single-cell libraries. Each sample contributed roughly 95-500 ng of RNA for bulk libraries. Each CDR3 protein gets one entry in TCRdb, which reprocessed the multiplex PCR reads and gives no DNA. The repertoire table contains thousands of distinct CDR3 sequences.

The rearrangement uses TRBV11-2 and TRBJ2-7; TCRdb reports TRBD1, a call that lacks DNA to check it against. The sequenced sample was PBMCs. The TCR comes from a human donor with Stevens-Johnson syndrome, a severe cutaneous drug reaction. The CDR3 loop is CASSFSGTGGYYEQYF.